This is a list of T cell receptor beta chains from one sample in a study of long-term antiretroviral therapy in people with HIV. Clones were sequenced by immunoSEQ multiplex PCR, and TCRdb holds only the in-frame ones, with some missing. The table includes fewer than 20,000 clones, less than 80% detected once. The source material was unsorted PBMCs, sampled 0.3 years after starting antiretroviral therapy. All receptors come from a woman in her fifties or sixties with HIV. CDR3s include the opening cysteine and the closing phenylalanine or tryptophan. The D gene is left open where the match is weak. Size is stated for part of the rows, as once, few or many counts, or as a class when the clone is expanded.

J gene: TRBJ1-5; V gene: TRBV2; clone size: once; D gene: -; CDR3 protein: CASSAGDFGGYQPQHF; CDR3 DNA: TGTGCCAGCAGTGCGGGGGACTTTGGGGGGTATCAGCCCCAGCATTTT
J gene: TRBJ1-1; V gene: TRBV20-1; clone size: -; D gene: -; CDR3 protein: CSARGYTEAFF; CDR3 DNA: TGCAGTGCTAGAGGTTACACTGAAGCTTTCTTT
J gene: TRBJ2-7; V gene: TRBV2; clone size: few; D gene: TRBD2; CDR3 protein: CASGRLADYEQYF; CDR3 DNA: TGTGCCAGCGGGCGACTAGCGGATTACGAGCAGTACTTC
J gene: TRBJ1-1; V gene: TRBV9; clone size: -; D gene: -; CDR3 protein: CASSAGGRGSSEAFF; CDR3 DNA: TGTGCCAGCAGCGCGGGGGGTCGAGGATCATCTGAAGCTTTCTTT
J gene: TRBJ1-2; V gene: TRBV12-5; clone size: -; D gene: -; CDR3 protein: CASGVTGSYGYTF; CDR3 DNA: TGTGCTAGTGGGGTTACAGGATCCTATGGCTACACCTTC
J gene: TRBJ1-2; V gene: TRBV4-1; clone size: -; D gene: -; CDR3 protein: CASSQDRLLVYGYTF; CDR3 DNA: TGCGCCAGCAGCCAAGACAGGCTTTTAGTCTATGGCTACACCTTC
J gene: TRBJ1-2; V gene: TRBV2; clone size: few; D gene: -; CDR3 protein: CASGDFFYGYTF; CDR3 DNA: TGTGCCAGCGGGGACTTCTTCTATGGCTACACCTTC
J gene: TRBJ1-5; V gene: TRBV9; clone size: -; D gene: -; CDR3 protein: CASSVDGGNQPQHF; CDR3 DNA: TGTGCCAGCAGCGTAGATGGCGGCAATCAGCCCCAGCATTTT
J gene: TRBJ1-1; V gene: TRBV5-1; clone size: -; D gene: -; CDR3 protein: CASRQGGNTEAFF; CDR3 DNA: TGCGCCAGCAGGCAGGGTGGGAACACTGAAGCTTTCTTT
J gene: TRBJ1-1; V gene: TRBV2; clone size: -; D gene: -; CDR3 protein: CASRDGYTEAFF; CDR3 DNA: TGTGCCAGCAGGGACGGGTACACTGAAGCTTTCTTT
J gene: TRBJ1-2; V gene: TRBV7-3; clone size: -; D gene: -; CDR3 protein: CASSPGGYYYGYTF; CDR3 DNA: TGTGCCAGCAGCCCGGGGGGCTATTACTATGGCTACACCTTC
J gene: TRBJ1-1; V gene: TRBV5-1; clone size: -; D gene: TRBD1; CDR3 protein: CASSRNQGVLNTEAFF; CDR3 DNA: TGCGCCAGCAGCCGAAACCAGGGGGTTTTGAACACTGAAGCTTTCTTT
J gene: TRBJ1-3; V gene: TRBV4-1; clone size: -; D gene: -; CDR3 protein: CASSQGAWTAGNTIYF; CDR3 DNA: TGCGCCAGCAGCCAGGGAGCTTGGACAGCTGGAAACACCATATATTTT
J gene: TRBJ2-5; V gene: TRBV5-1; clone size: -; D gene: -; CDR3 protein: CASSSRTGQETQYF; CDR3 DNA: TGCGCCAGCAGCTCGCGAACAGGTCAAGAGACCCAGTACTTC
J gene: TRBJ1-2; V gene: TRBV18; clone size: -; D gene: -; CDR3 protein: CASSPRPGQGYGYTF; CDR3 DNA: TGTGCCAGCTCACCGCGACCGGGACAAGGGTATGGCTACACCTTC
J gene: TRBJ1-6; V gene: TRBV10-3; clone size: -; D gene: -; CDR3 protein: CAISTGTENSPLHF; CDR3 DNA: TGTGCCATCAGCACCGGGACGGAAAATTCACCCCTCCACTTT
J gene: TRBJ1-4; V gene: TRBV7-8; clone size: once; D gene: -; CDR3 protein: CASRPTPGRGWEKLFF; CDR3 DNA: TGTGCCAGCAGACCTACTCCAGGAAGAGGGTGGGAAAAACTGTTTTTT
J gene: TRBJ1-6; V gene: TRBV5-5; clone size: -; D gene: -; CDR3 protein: CASSLAEGGSPLHF; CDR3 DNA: TGTGCCAGCAGCTTGGCGGAGGGTGGGTCACCCCTCCACTTT
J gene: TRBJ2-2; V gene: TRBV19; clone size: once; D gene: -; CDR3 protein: CASHPNDRMTGELFF; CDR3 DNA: TGTGCCAGCCATCCCAATGACAGGATGACCGGGGAGCTGTTTTTT
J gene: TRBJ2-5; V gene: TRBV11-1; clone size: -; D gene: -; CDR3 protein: CASSLGGGPQETQYF; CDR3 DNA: TGTGCCAGCAGCTTAGGTGGAGGTCCCCAAGAGACCCAGTACTTC
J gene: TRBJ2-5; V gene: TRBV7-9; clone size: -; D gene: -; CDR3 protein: CASSSSTGAETQYF; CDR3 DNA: TGTGCCAGCAGCTCAAGTACTGGGGCGGAGACCCAGTACTTC
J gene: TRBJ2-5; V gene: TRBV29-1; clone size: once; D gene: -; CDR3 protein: CSVPLSGETQYF; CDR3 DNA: TGCAGCGTTCCACTAAGTGGGGAGACCCAGTACTTC
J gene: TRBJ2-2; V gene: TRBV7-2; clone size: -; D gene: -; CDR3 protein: CASSLAGGTGELFF; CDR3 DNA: TGTGCCAGCAGCTTAGCGGGGGGCACCGGGGAGCTGTTTTTT
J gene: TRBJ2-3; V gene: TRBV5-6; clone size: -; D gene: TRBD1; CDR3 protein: CASSFGTGSSTDTQYF; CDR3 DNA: TGTGCCAGCAGTTTTGGGACAGGGTCTAGCACAGATACGCAGTATTTT
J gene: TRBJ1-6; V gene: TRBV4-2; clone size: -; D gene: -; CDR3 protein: CASSQETWTAGSPLHF; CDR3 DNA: TGTGCCAGCAGCCAAGAGACATGGACGGCAGGTTCACCCCTCCACTTT
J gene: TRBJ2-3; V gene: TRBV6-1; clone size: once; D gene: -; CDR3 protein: CASKGGADTQYF; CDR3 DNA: TGTGCCAGCAAAGGGGGGGCAGATACGCAGTATTTT
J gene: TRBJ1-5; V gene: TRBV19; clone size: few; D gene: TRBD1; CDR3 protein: CASSPMDRENQPQHF; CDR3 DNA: TGTGCCAGTAGCCCTATGGACAGGGAGAATCAGCCCCAGCATTTT
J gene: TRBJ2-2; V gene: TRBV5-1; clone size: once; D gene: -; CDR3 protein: CASSPSTGNTGELFF; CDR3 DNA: TGCGCCAGCAGCCCATCGACAGGTAACACCGGGGAGCTGTTTTTT
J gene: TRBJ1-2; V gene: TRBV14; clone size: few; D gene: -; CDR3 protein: CASSQVKGGYTF; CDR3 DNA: TGTGCCAGCAGCCAAGTTAAAGGCGGCTACACCTTC
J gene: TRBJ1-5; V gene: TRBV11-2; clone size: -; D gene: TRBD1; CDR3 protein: CASSPTGGGINQPQHF; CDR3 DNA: TGTGCCAGCAGCCCAACAGGGGGCGGAATAAATCAGCCCCAGCATTTT
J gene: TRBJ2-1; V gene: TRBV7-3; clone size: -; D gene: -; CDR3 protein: CASSSGHLKGRGEQFF; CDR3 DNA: TGTGCCAGCAGCTCGGGACACCTGAAAGGACGCGGCGAGCAGTTCTTC
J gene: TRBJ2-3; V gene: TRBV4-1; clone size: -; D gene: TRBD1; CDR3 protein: CASSPGQSRTDTQYF; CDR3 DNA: TGCGCCAGCAGCCCGGGACAGAGCCGCACAGATACGCAGTATTTT
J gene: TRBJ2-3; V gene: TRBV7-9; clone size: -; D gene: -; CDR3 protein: CASSTWGGVGATQYF; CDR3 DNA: TGTGCCAGCAGCACCTGGGGGGGGGTGGGGGCTACGCAGTATTTT
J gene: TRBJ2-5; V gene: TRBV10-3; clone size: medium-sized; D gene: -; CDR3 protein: CAISRDRHPTETQYF; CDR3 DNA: TGTGCCATCAGCCGGGACCGCCACCCTACGGAGACCCAGTACTTC
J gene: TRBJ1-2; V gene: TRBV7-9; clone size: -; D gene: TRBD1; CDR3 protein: CASSLVGDRVDYGYTF; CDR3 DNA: TGTGCCAGCAGCTTAGTGGGGGACAGGGTAGACTATGGCTACACCTTC
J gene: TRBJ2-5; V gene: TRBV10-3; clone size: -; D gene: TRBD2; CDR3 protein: CAGRGAQYF; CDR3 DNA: TGTGCCGGTCGGGGGGCCCAGTACTTC
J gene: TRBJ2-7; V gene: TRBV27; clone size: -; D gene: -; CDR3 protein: CASSFGQGGGEQYF; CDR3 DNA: TGTGCCAGCAGTTTTGGCCAGGGGGGGGGCGAGCAGTACTTC
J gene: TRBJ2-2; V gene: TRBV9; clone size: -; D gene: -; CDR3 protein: CASSVFIGTGELFF; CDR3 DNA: TGTGCCAGCAGCGTTTTTATAGGCACCGGGGAGCTGTTTTTT
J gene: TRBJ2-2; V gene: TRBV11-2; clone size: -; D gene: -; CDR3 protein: CASSLVEGANTGELFF; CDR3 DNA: TGTGCCAGCAGCTTAGTGGAGGGGGCGAACACCGGGGAGCTGTTTTTT
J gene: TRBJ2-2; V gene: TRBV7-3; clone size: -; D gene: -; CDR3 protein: CASSLMAGTGELFF; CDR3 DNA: TGTGCCAGCAGCTTAATGGCAGGCACCGGGGAGCTGTTTTTT
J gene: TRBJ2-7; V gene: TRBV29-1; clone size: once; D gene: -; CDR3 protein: CSVDLVNRAYEQYF; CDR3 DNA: TGCAGCGTTGACCTCGTAAACAGGGCCTACGAGCAGTACTTC